Below are 9 T cell receptor beta chains sequenced from a single sample in a study of blood T cell repertoires in COVID-19. The method was immunoSEQ multiplex PCR; TCRdb's version includes in-frame clones alone and lacks a portion of them. The table has approximately 190,000 clones, approximately 91% seen once. Material: peripheral blood. The receptors derive from a woman aged 40 to 50 who had recovered from COVID-19.

This clone was observed a single time. The rearrangement links TRBV5-6 to TRBJ2-1; 11 positions match TRBD2. The V segment lost 2 bases and the J segment 10 bases; nucleotides outside the gene matches: 8. CDR3 length: 15 amino acids. Germline V gene sequence: CDR1 SGHDT, CDR2 YYEEEE. The CDR3 DNA reads as TGTGCCAGCAGCTTTAGCGGGAGGGCCTGGGGCGAGCAGTTCTTC. Its translation: CASSFSGRAWGEQFF.

The chain carries TRBV5-1 and TRBJ2-3; tentative D call: TRBD2 (6 bases). The CDR3 sequence is 17 residues long. V lost 1 base, J lost 2 bases, and 17 bases lay in between. CDR1 is SGHRS and CDR2 is YFSETQ in the germline V gene. CDR3 loop: CASSLLKGGGTTDTQYF. DNA of the CDR3: TGCGCCAGCAGCTTGCTTAAGGGAGGCGGGACCACAGATACGCAGTATTTT.

This chain links TRBV6-5 with TRBJ1-3, with D possibly matching TRBD1 (5 bases). V lost 6 bases and J lost 4, with 16 bases in between. Germline-derived CDR1 and CDR2 are MNHEY and SVGAGI. The CDR3 has 15 amino acids. This CDR3 is CASRDNLKGGNTIYF. CDR3 bases: TGTGCCAGCAGGGACAATTTAAAGGGGGGAAACACCATATATTTT.

CDR3 sequence reads: CASSSPRGQGAGELFF. CDR3 coding DNA: TGTGCCAGCAGCTCCCCCCGGGGACAGGGGGCCGGGGAGCTGTTTTTT. The V call is TRBV7-7, the J call TRBJ2-2, with 11 positions matching TRBD1. The CDR3 loop spans 16 amino acids. The J segment lost 6 bases and the V segment lost 4 bases, leaving 7 bases of the junction unmatched. CDR1 SSHAT and CDR2 FNYEAQ come from the germline V gene (reference sequence).

The chain uses TRBV2 and TRBJ2-3; D might be TRBD1 (6 bases). V dropped 8 bases and J dropped 2 bases, with 17 bases sitting between them. This CDR3 region has 15 residues. CDR1 SNHLY and CDR2 FYNNEI come from the germline V gene. CDR3 region: CASGRTVVPTDTQYF. Here the CDR3 DNA reads TGTGCCAGCGGCCGGACAGTAGTTCCCACAGATACGCAGTATTTT.

V gene TRBV19 combines with J gene TRBJ1-1; D is ambiguous. Per the germline V gene, CDR1 is LNHDA and CDR2 is SQIVND (reference sequence). V dropped 3 bases and J dropped 1 base, with 6 bases sitting between them. This CDR3 region has 13 residues. The CDR3 nucleotides are TGTGCCAGTAGTATTGGCCGGAACACTGAAGCTTTCTTT. This codes for CASSIGRNTEAFF.

The V and J genes are TRBV9 and TRBJ1-3, with unresolved D. The V gene lost 5 bases and the J gene lost 1 base, with 10 bases spanning the gap. This CDR3 comprises 14 residues. Germline V lookup: CDR1 SGDLS, CDR2 YYNGEE. CDR3 DNA sequence: TGTGCCAGCAGTGAGCGAGGGTCTGGAAACACCATATATTTT. This codes for CASSERGSGNTIYF.

The chain carries TRBV19 and TRBJ2-5; D possibly corresponds to TRBD2 (5 bases). Per germline, CDR1 LNHDA and CDR2 SQIVND (reference sequence). The CDR3 loop spans 14 amino acids. V lost 4 bases to trimming and J lost 1 base, with 10 bases between them. Here the CDR3 reads CASSTLEGQETQYF. The CDR3 region has the DNA TGTGCCAGTAGTACCCTCGAGGGCCAAGAGACCCAGTACTTC. Based on the CDR3 plus reference TRBV19 and TRBJ2-5, the full variable domain is DGGITQSPKYLFRKEGQNVTLSCEQNLNHDAMYWYRQDPGQGLRLIYYSQIVNDFQKGDIAEGYSVSREKKESFPLTVTSAQKNPTAFYLCASSTLEGQETQYFGPGTRLLVL.

This chain uses TRBV9 with TRBJ2-1, with D tentatively TRBD2 (6 bases). The CDR3 has 17 residues. Trimming took off 0 bases at V and 1 base at J, with 14 bases between the two ends. Germline CDR1 SGDLS, CDR2 YYNGEE. The CDR3 bases are TGTGCCAGCAGCGTAGGTTTAGGAGGGGTATCCTACAATGAGCAGTTCTTC. It specifies CASSVGLGGVSYNEQFF.